Detailed here is one TCR beta chain. PCR used 60 Vbeta primers and 13 Jbeta primers. Method: immunoSEQ multiplex PCR; TCRdb's copy keeps in-frame clones and lacks some. Counted here are fewer than 200,000 clones, under 90% occurring once; the ten biggest clones make up roughly 1.5%. The CDR3 sequence is 13 residues long. Trimming removed 7 bases from V and 3 bases from J, with 12 bases in between. Germline CDR1 and CDR2: LNHDA and SQIVND (reference sequence). The data were taken from a study of cytomegalovirus exposure and HLA in healthy donors. The TCR comes from a male donor in good health and CMV-seronegative. The sample comprised PBMCs. The chain joins TRBV19 to TRBJ1-2; D possibly corresponds to TRBD1 (5 bases). The CDR3 DNA reads as TGTGCCAGTACTCCCTGGGGGGACTATGGCTACACCTTC. Amino acid sequence: CASTPWGDYGYTF.